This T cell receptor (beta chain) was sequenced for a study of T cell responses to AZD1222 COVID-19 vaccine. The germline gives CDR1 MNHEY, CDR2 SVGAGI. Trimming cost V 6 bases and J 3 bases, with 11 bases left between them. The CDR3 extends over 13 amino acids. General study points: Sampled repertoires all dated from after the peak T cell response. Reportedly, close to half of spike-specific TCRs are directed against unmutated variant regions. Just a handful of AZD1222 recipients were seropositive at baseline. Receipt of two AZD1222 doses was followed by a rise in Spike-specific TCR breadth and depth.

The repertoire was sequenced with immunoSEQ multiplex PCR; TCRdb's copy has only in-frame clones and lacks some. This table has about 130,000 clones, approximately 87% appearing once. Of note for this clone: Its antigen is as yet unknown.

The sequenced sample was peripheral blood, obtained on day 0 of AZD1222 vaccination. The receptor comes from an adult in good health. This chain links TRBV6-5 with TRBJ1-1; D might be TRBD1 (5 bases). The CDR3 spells CASRSRGDTEAFF. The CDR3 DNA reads TGTGCCAGCAGGTCCCGGGGGGACACTGAAGCTTTCTTT.